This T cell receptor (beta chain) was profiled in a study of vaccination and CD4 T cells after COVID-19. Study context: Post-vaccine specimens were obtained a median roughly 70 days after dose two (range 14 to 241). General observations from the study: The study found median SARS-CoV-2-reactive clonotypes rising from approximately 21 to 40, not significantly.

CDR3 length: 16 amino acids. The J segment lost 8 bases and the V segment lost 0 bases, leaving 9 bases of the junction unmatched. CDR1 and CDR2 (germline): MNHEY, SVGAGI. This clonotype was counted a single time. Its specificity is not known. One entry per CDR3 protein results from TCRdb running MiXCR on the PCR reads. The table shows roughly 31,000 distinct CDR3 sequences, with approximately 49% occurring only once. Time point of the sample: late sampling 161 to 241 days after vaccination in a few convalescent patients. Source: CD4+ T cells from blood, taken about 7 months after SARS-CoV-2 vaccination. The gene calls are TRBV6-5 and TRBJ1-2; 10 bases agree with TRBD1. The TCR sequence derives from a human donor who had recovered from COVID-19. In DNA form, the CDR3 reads TGTGCCAGCAGTTACTCCTCCGGGACAGGGGAGGGAGGCTACACCTTC. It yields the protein CASSYSSGTGEGGYTF.